The 30 T cell receptor beta chains listed next were all sequenced from one sample in a study of response to subunit inactivated influenza vaccine. A single record per CDR3 protein comes from TCRdb applying MiXCR to the RT-PCR reads. The sample has some 300,000 distinct CDR3 sequences, about 20% seen once; the top ten hold around 10%. The input for sequencing was PBMCs from blood, taken less than 22 months after vaccination. All receptors derive from a man aged 45-69 years who received an inactivated influenza vaccine.

The sample holds a few counts of this clonotype. This chain links TRBV27 with TRBJ1-2, with D possibly being TRBD1 (5 bases). Germline-derived CDR1 and CDR2 are MNHEY and SMNVEV (reference sequence). The CDR3 length is 16 residues. The V end lost 2 bases, the J end lost 8 bases, and 21 bases lay between the germline ends. The CDR3, as DNA: TGTGCCAGCAGTTTACAAGGCGGATATTCGGGGCACGGCTACACCTTC. Its translation is CASSLQGGYSGHGYTF.

This clonotype has more than one count but fewer than ten. The chain carries TRBV3-1 and TRBJ1-2; unclear D gene. The CDR3 has 16 amino acids. V was pared by 2 bases and J by 4 bases, with 17 bases between. Germline loops: CDR1 LGHDT, CDR2 YNNKEL (reference sequence). In DNA form, the CDR3 reads TGTGCCAGCAGCCAATCTCCCTCTACGGGAACCTATGGCTACACCTTC. Protein: CASSQSPSTGTYGYTF.

A few counts support this clonotype. The rearrangement joins TRBV5-5 to TRBJ1-3; D uncertain. The CDR3 is 15 residues long. V lost 5 bases to trimming and J lost 1 base, with 13 bases between them. The germline CDR1 and CDR2 sequences are SGHKS and YYEKEE (reference sequence). This CDR3 reads CASRDLGWSGNTIYF. The CDR3 coding sequence is TGTGCCAGCAGGGACCTGGGATGGTCTGGAAACACCATATATTTT.

This chain links TRBV5-3 with TRBJ2-7; the D gene is possibly TRBD1 (6 bases). TRBV5-3 is an open reading frame whose function is uncertain. The germline V and J ends were trimmed by 9 bases and 4 bases, with 20 bases remaining between them. The CDR3 sequence is 14 residues long. The chain's CDR3 is CATPTAGTLYEQYF. The CDR3 DNA follows: TGTGCCACCCCGACTGCTGGGACACTTTACGAGCAGTACTTC.

There are a few counts of this clonotype. V is TRBV12-3 or TRBV12-4 and J is TRBJ2-3; the match to TRBD2 covers 7 bases. The CDR3 loop spans 14 amino acids. The ends lost 5 bases at V and 1 base at J; junction bases unmatched: 3. The CDR3 spells CASSEAGRTDTQYF. The CDR3 nucleotides read TGTGCCAGCAGTGAAGCGGGGCGCACAGATACGCAGTATTTT.

This clonotype was counted a few times. V is TRBV4-3 and J is TRBJ1-4; D not resolved. Germline lookup yields CDR1 LGHNA and CDR2 YSLEER. This CDR3 is built from 16 residues. Trimming took 0 bases from V and 5 from J, leaving 13 bases between them. CDR3 residues: CASSQDTGKVNEKLFF. The CDR3 nucleotides read TGCGCCAGCAGCCAAGATACGGGAAAAGTGAATGAAAAACTGTTTTTT.

The chain recombines TRBV2 with TRBJ2-2; 10 bases line up with TRBD1. The V gene end was trimmed by 3 bases and the J gene end by 7 bases; junction bases not matched to a gene: 5. The CDR3 length is 15 residues. Germline V gene sequence: CDR1 SNHLY, CDR2 FYNNEI. The CDR3 nucleotides read TGTGCCAGCAGTGAGACAGGGGGCCGAGGCGGGGAGCTGTTTTTT. Translation: CASSETGGRGGELFF.

This clonotype was observed many times. Here the CDR3 DNA reads TGCAGTGCTAGGGGTTATGAAGCTTTCTTT. Amino acids: CSARGYEAFF. The rearrangement joins TRBV20-1 to TRBJ1-1; D not certain. The CDR3 totals 10 residues. V was shortened by 3 bases and J by 7 bases, with 6 bases between the two germline ends. Germline loops: CDR1 DFQATT, CDR2 SNEGSKA (reference sequence).

The genes are TRBV3-1 and TRBJ2-3; D perhaps matches TRBD2 (5 bases). Germline CDR1 is LGHDT and CDR2 is YNNKEL (reference sequence). Trimming left V 5 bases short and J 0 bases short, with 9 bases between. This CDR3 contains 14 residues. This chain's CDR3 is CASSTGYSTDTQYF. For the CDR3, the DNA is TGTGCCAGCAGCACGGGGTATAGCACAGATACGCAGTATTTT.

Only a few counts were recorded for this clonotype. The chain combines TRBV15 with TRBJ2-2; tentative D call: TRBD2 (6 bases). V gave up 4 bases and J gave up 3 bases, with 9 bases separating them. Per the germline V gene, CDR1 is LNHNV and CDR2 is YYDKDF (reference sequence). The CDR3 runs 14 residues. This CDR3 reads CATSKRLDTGELFF. CDR3 DNA sequence: TGTGCCACCAGCAAAAGACTAGACACCGGGGAGCTGTTTTTT.

The chain recombines TRBV3-1 with TRBJ2-4; weak D call: TRBD1 (5 bases). With 4 bases removed from V and 9 bases from J, the gap between germline ends came to 13 bases. This CDR3 is built from 13 residues. Germline values: CDR1 LGHDT, CDR2 YNNKEL (reference sequence). The CDR3 reads CASSPREKGIQYF. CDR3 DNA: TGTGCCAGCAGCCCCAGGGAAAAGGGCATTCAGTACTTC. The full variable domain, rest sourced from reference TRBV3-1 and TRBJ2-4, is DTAVSQTPKYLVTQMGNDKSIKCEQNLGHDTMYWYKQDSKKFLKIMFSYNNKELIINETVPNRFSPKSPDKAHLNLHINSLELGDSAVYFCASSPREKGIQYFGAGTRLSVL.

There are many counts of this clonotype. This chain joins TRBV4-3 and TRBJ1-2, with 12 nucleotides matching TRBD1. CDR3 length equals 14 residues. CDR1 LGHNA and CDR2 YSLEER come from the germline V gene. Trimming removed 3 bases from V and 8 bases from J; junction bases left unmatched: 4. The CDR3, as DNA: TGCGCCAGCAGCCAGGGACAGGGGGCTGAGGGCTACACCTTC. Translating it yields CASSQGQGAEGYTF.

This clonotype occurred once. J is TRBJ1-1 and V is TRBV12-3 or TRBV12-4, with unresolved D. V gave up 5 bases and J gave up 2 bases, with 9 bases separating them. The length of the CDR3 is 13 residues. CDR3 in amino acids: CASSIILNTEAFF. CDR3 DNA sequence: TGTGCCAGCAGTATAATACTCAACACTGAAGCTTTCTTT.

This clonotype came up a few times. The chain recombines TRBV4-3 with TRBJ1-6, with unresolved D. Germline values: CDR1 LGHNA, CDR2 YSLEER. The CDR3 runs to 13 residues. V shed 0 bases and J shed 10 bases, with 7 bases lying between them. The DNA for the CDR3 is TGCGCCAGCAGCCAAGATGTAAGATCACCCCTCCACTTT. This sequence encodes CASSQDVRSPLHF.

The genes are TRBV4-3 and TRBJ1-1, with TRBD1 matching 8 bases. The CDR3 consists of 16 residues. Germline trimming cut 3 bases from V and 1 base from J; bases unmatched to any gene: 7. Germline lookup yields CDR1 LGHNA and CDR2 YSLEER. The CDR3 reads CASSHTPGTGNTEAFF. The CDR3 DNA follows: TGCGCCAGCAGCCACACCCCTGGGACAGGGAACACTGAAGCTTTCTTT.

This clonotype was seen repeatedly, ten times or more. The V call is TRBV3-1, the J call TRBJ2-1, with D perhaps assigned TRBD1 or TRBD2 (5 bases each). V gave up 4 bases and J gave up 7 bases, with 8 bases separating them. This CDR3 is built from 12 residues. Per the germline V gene, CDR1 is LGHDT and CDR2 is YNNKEL (reference sequence). Written as DNA, the CDR3 is TGTGCCAGCAGCCGTGAGGGGAATGAGCAGTTCTTC. Amino acid sequence: CASSREGNEQFF.

This clonotype has only a few counts. This sequence joins TRBV5-6 and TRBJ1-1, with 8 positions matching TRBD1. The V and J ends lost 0 bases and 10 bases, in that order; junction bases with no gene match: 17. The CDR3 runs 17 residues. The germline CDR1 and CDR2 sequences are SGHDT and YYEEEE. CDR3 nucleotide sequence: TGTGCCAGCAGCTTGGCCATGATCGCCAGGGGGCGCGTCCCAGCTTTCTTT. It codes for CASSLAMIARGRVPAFF.

This clonotype was found many times. The CDR3, as DNA: TGCGCCAGCAGCCAAGAAGCCCGGTTGGAGGGGGCACGGTATGGCTACACCTTC. Translated: CASSQEARLEGARYGYTF. The rearrangement uses TRBV4-3 and TRBJ1-2, with 7 bases lining up with TRBD1. The CDR3 covers 18 residues. The germline CDR1 and CDR2 sequences are LGHNA and YSLEER. With V trimmed by 0 bases and J by 5 bases, 15 bases remained unmatched.

This clonotype was recorded at least ten times. The gene calls are TRBV7-2 and TRBJ1-2; D is ambiguous. Trimming removed 6 bases at V and 5 bases at J, with 10 bases between. This CDR3 has 12 residues. CDR1 and CDR2 from the germline V gene are SGHTA and FQGNSA. DNA of the CDR3: TGTGCCAGCAGTACTGCCTTGTATGGCTACACCTTC. This sequence encodes CASSTALYGYTF.

This clonotype was found many times. This sequence joins TRBV29-1 and TRBJ1-1; D not resolved. The CDR3 contains 11 residues. The V and J ends lost 3 bases and 6 bases respectively, with 8 bases between them. Germline V gives CDR1 SQVTM, CDR2 ANQGSEA. The CDR3 sequence is CSVDTDAEAFF. In DNA, the CDR3 is TGCAGCGTTGACACTGATGCTGAAGCTTTCTTT.

This clonotype occurred a few times. The CDR3 protein is CASSPRPFYSGNTIYF. The CDR3 nucleotides read TGTGCCAGCAGCCCACGACCCTTTTACTCTGGAAACACCATATATTTT. The genes are TRBV7-6 and TRBJ1-3; D not resolved. Deletions cut 5 bases from V and 0 bases from J, with 14 bases between. CDR3 size: 16 residues. Germline V gene lookup returns CDR1 SGHVS and CDR2 FNYEAQ.

The rearrangement links TRBV7-9 to TRBJ2-2; D unclear. V was clipped by 1 base and J by 3 bases, with 6 bases between them. This CDR3 has 14 residues. Germline V gives CDR1 SEHNR, CDR2 FQNEAQ (reference sequence). The CDR3 nucleotides are TGTGCCAGCAGCTTAGGTCGGGACACCGGGGAGCTGTTTTTT. Translating gives CASSLGRDTGELFF.

The CDR3 here is CASSLVWLGQGPSGANVLTF. The CDR3 DNA is TGTGCCAGCAGCTTAGTTTGGTTAGGACAGGGGCCCTCTGGGGCCAACGTCCTGACTTTC. The rearrangement links TRBV11-1 to TRBJ2-6, with 9 bases fitting TRBD1. Germline CDR1 and CDR2: SGHAT and FQDESV (reference sequence). The length of the CDR3 is 20 residues. The junction had 10 bases not matched to a gene; V was cut back by 1 base and J by 0 bases.

This chain links TRBV24-1 with TRBJ1-5; perhaps TRBD1 as D (5 bases). Germline CDR1 and CDR2: KGHDR and SFDVKD. This CDR3 comprises 14 residues. The ends were cut back, 5 bases at V and 4 bases at J, with 11 bases in the middle. The CDR3 reads CATSGEGWNQPQHF. The CDR3, as DNA: TGTGCCACCAGTGGGGAGGGGTGGAATCAGCCCCAGCATTTT.

This chain connects TRBV7-9 to TRBJ2-1; TRBD2 matches at 11 bases. Per germline, CDR1 SEHNR and CDR2 FQNEAQ (reference sequence). CDR3 length: 17 amino acids. The ends lost 1 base at V and 8 bases at J; junction bases unmatched: 10. DNA of the CDR3: TGTGCCAGCAGCTTAGTTGGTCGACTAGCGGGAAGGGATGAGCAGTTCTTC. It encodes CASSLVGRLAGRDEQFF.

Ten or more counts support this clonotype. The rearrangement links TRBV29-1 to TRBJ1-1, with unresolved D. The CDR3 covers 13 residues. The germline V and J ends were trimmed by 2 bases and 2 bases, with 9 bases remaining between them. Germline CDR1 and CDR2: SQVTM and ANQGSEA. The CDR3 DNA reads as TGCAGCGTTGAACGCTCTTTTAACACTGAAGCTTTCTTT. Amino acid sequence: CSVERSFNTEAFF.

The chain couples TRBV4-3 to TRBJ2-7; 8 bases align to TRBD2. Germline V gene sequence: CDR1 LGHNA, CDR2 YSLEER. V trimming: 1 base; J trimming: 4 bases; junction bases outside the gene matches: 6. The length of the CDR3 is 15 residues. In DNA form, the CDR3 reads TGCGCCAGCAGCCAAGGGACTAGCCCTGGATACGAGCAGTACTTC. This sequence encodes CASSQGTSPGYEQYF.

The CDR3 spells CSASPWGQGLSIQYF. The CDR3 coding sequence is TGCAGTGCTTCCCCCTGGGGACAGGGTTTAAGCATTCAGTACTTC. The chain uses TRBV20-1 and TRBJ2-4; 9 bases fit TRBD1. The CDR3 runs to 15 residues. The ends lost 5 bases at V and 9 bases at J; junction bases unmatched: 14. CDR1 and CDR2 (germline): DFQATT, SNEGSKA (reference sequence).

This clonotype turned up a few times. The chain has TRBV29-1 and TRBJ2-1, with 7 bases lining up with TRBD1. The CDR3 extends over 14 amino acids. J gave up 0 bases and V 5 bases, and 4 bases lay outside the gene matches. CDR1 SQVTM and CDR2 ANQGSEA come from the germline V gene. This CDR3 is CSVNRDSSYNEQFF. CDR3 DNA sequence: TGCAGCGTTAACCGGGACAGCTCCTACAATGAGCAGTTCTTC.

V usage is TRBV7-9 and J usage is TRBJ2-1, with TRBD1 matching over 8 bases. The germline V gene encodes CDR1 SEHNR and CDR2 FQNEAQ (reference sequence). The CDR3 has 15 amino acids. J gave up 5 bases and V 4 bases, and 7 bases lay outside the gene matches. The CDR3 here is CASSYRQGLDNEQFF. CDR3 coding DNA: TGTGCCAGCAGCTATAGACAGGGGCTTGACAATGAGCAGTTCTTC.